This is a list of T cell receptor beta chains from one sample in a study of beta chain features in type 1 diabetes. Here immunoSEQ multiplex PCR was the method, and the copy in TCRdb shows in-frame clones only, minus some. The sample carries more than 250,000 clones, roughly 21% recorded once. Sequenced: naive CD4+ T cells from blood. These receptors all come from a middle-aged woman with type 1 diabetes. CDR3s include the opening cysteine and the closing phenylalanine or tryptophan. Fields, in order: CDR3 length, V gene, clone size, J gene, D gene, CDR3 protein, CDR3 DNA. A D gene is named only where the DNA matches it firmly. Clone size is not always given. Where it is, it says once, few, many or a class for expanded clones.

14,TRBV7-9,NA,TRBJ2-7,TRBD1,CASSPYRDSTEQYF,TGTGCCAGCAGCCCCTACCGGGACAGCACCGAGCAGTACTTC
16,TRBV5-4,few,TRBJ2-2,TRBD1,CASRPNTGANTGELFF,TGTGCCAGCAGACCCAATACAGGGGCGAACACCGGGGAGCTGTTTTTT
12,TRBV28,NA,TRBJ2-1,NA,CATSLGVDEQFF,TGTGCCACCAGCCTGGGAGTCGATGAGCAGTTCTTC
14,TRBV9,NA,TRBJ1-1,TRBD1,CASSMTGGNTEAFF,TGTGCCAGCAGCATGACAGGGGGCAACACTGAAGCTTTCTTT
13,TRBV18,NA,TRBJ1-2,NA,CASSQDQGSGYTF,TGTGCCAGCTCACAAGATCAGGGCTCTGGCTACACCTTC
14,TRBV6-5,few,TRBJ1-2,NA,CASSYSALNYGYTF,TGTGCCAGCAGTTACTCGGCCTTAAACTATGGCTACACCTTC
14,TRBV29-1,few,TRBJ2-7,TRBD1,CSVVVIIGGGEQYF,TGCAGCGTCGTTGTCATTATAGGGGGCGGCGAGCAGTACTTC
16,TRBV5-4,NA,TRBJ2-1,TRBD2,CASSPPLGGRNNEQFF,TGTGCCAGCAGCCCCCCTTTGGGCGGGAGGAACAATGAGCAGTTCTTC
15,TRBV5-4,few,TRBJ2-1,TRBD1,CASSPERTGRNEQFF,TGTGCCAGCAGCCCCGAGCGGACAGGGAGGAATGAGCAGTTCTTC
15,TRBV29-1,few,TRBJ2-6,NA,CSALHGSSGANVLTF,TGCAGCGCCCTTCATGGTAGCTCTGGGGCCAACGTCCTGACTTTC
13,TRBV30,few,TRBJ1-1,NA,CAWTEGTHFEAFF,TGTGCCTGGACCGAGGGGACACACTTTGAAGCTTTCTTT
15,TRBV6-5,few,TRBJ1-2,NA,CASSYSGENPYGYTF,TGTGCCAGCAGTTACTCCGGGGAAAATCCTTATGGCTACACCTTC
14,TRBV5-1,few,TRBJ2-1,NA,CASSSTEGAGRQFF,TGCGCCAGCAGCTCGACAGAGGGGGCCGGGAGGCAGTTCTTC
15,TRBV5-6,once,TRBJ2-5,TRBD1,CASSLVGTGRKTQYF,TGTGCCAGCAGCTTGGTGGGGACAGGGCGGAAGACCCAGTACTTC
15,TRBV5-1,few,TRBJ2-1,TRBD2,CASVGLAGEPAEQFF,TGCGCCAGCGTCGGACTAGCGGGAGAACCGGCTGAGCAGTTCTTC
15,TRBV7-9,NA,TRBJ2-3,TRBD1,CASSTTGGGTDTQYF,TGTGCCAGCAGTACAACAGGGGGAGGCACAGATACGCAGTATTTT
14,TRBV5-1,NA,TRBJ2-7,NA,CASSLEGDNYEQYF,TGCGCCAGCAGCTTGGAGGGGGACAACTACGAGCAGTACTTC
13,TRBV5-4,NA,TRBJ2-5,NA,CASSLVGGETQYF,TGTGCCAGCAGCTTGGTAGGGGGTGAGACCCAGTACTTC
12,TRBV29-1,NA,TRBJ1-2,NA,CSVQTGTYGYTF,TGCAGCGTTCAAACAGGGACCTATGGCTACACCTTC
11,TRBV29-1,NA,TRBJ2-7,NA,CSVGGPYEQYF,TGCAGCGTCGGGGGTCCGTACGAGCAGTACTTC
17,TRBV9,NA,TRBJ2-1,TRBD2,CASRRGGPRSSYNEQFF,TGTGCCAGTCGGCGGGGGGGGCCAAGAAGCTCCTACAATGAGCAGTTCTTC
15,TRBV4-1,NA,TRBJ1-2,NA,CASSSARGLGYGYTF,TGCGCCAGCAGCTCCGCCCGGGGACTGGGCTATGGCTACACCTTC
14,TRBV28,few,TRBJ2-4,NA,CASRAQGHGNIQYF,TGTGCCAGCAGGGCACAGGGTCATGGCAACATTCAGTACTTC
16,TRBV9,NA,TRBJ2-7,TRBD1,CASSVAGTGSFDEQYF,TGTGCCAGCAGCGTGGCCGGGACAGGGAGTTTCGACGAGCAGTACTTC
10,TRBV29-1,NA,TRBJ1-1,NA,CSVVWSEAFF,TGCAGCGTTGTGTGGAGTGAAGCTTTCTTT
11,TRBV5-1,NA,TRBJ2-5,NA,CASSRGETQYF,TGCGCCAGCAGCCGGGGGGAGACCCAGTACTTC
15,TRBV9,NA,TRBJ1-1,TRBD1,CASSVLDRVGTEAFF,TGTGCCAGCAGCGTTCTAGACAGGGTAGGCACTGAAGCTTTCTTT